A selection of T cell receptor beta chains follows, all from one sample in a study of technical replicates of blood from a handful of donors. Produced via immunoSEQ multiplex PCR; TCRdb's table is partial and in-frame only. Seen here are fewer than 110,000 clones, nearly 96% observed once, and the top ten hold 0.21%. Source material: T cells isolated from PBMCs. Receptors were obtained from a human donor in good health. CDR3s include the opening cysteine and the closing phenylalanine or tryptophan. The order of the fields is clone size, V gene, J gene, D gene, CDR3 protein, CDR3 DNA. D genes are given only for firm matches. For some rows the clone size is stated as once, few or many, or as a class when expanded; others skip it.

NA	TRBV27	TRBJ2-7	NA	CASFSSGKSWEQYF	TGTGCCAGCTTCTCATCAGGGAAGTCCTGGGAGCAGTACTTC
NA	TRBV7-3	TRBJ1-5	NA	CASSSYSQPQHF	TGTGCCAGCAGCTCGTACAGCCAGCCCCAGCATTTT
NA	TRBV6-1	TRBJ1-6	TRBD1	CASRVGQGDSPLHF	TGTGCCAGCAGGGTGGGGCAGGGGGATTCACCCCTCCACTTT
NA	TRBV6-5	TRBJ1-2	NA	CASSYSPRANYGYTF	TGTGCCAGCAGTTACTCCCCAAGAGCTAACTATGGCTACACCTTC
NA	TRBV4-1	TRBJ1-6	TRBD1	CASSPTGAYSSPLHF	TGCGCCAGCAGCCCAACAGGGGCTTATAGTTCACCCCTCCACTTT
NA	TRBV5-1	TRBJ1-1	TRBD1	CASSWGQYTEAFF	TGCGCCAGCAGCTGGGGACAGTACACTGAAGCTTTCTTT
NA	TRBV10-2	TRBJ1-2	NA	CASVEGLRVFDGYTF	TGCGCCAGCGTGGAGGGGCTCCGTGTATTCGATGGCTACACCTTC
NA	TRBV11-2	TRBJ1-3	NA	CASSLRGGADGNTIYF	TGTGCCAGCAGCCTAAGAGGGGGGGCGGATGGAAACACCATATATTTT
NA	TRBV15	TRBJ1-1	TRBD1	CATSRDTGEGTEAFF	TGTGCCACCAGCAGAGACACAGGGGAAGGCACTGAAGCTTTCTTT
once	TRBV7-6	TRBJ2-3	TRBD2	CASSSQLAGGPDTQYF	TGTGCCAGCAGCTCCCAACTAGCGGGGGGGCCAGATACGCAGTATTTT
NA	TRBV6-5	TRBJ2-1	NA	CASSYSRSSYNEQFF	TGTGCCAGCAGTTACTCGCGGTCATCCTACAATGAGCAGTTCTTC
NA	TRBV19	TRBJ2-1	TRBD1	CASRVTGTNEQFF	TGTGCCAGTAGAGTGACAGGGACGAATGAGCAGTTCTTC
once	TRBV14	TRBJ2-7	TRBD1	CASSLTTGVIEQYF	TGTGCCAGCAGTCTCACGACAGGGGTGATCGAGCAGTACTTC
NA	TRBV18	TRBJ2-3	NA	CASSTTGRTDTQYF	TGTGCCAGCTCTACCACCGGTCGGACAGATACGCAGTATTTT
NA	TRBV2	TRBJ2-1	TRBD1	CASKIPGTGVGNEQFF	TGTGCCAGCAAGATTCCCGGGACAGGGGTTGGGAATGAGCAGTTCTTC
NA	TRBV5-1	TRBJ2-3	TRBD1	CASSTWDSSTDTQYF	TGCGCCAGCAGCACCTGGGACAGCTCCACAGATACGCAGTATTTT
NA	TRBV11-1	TRBJ1-1	NA	CATGGGAYVEAFF	TGTGCCACCGGGGGGGGCGCGTACGTTGAAGCTTTCTTT
NA	TRBV11-2	TRBJ1-1	TRBD1	CASSSDRDTEAFF	TGTGCCAGCAGCTCTGACAGGGACACTGAAGCTTTCTTT
NA	TRBV5-1	TRBJ1-2	NA	CASSFRESYGYTF	TGCGCCAGCAGCTTCCGGGAGTCCTATGGCTACACCTTC
NA	TRBV30	TRBJ2-7	TRBD1	CAWSTRDSLSYEQYF	TGTGCCTGGAGTACCCGGGACAGCCTATCCTACGAGCAGTACTTC
NA	TRBV29-1	TRBJ2-2	NA	CSATRNTGELFF	TGCAGCGCGACACGGAACACCGGGGAGCTGTTTTTT
NA	TRBV19	TRBJ2-6	NA	CASSIGQGLSGANVLTF	TGTGCCAGTAGTATCGGTCAGGGGCTGTCTGGGGCCAACGTCCTGACTTTC
NA	TRBV9	TRBJ1-3	TRBD1	CASSPRQGILSGNTIYF	TGTGCCAGCAGCCCGCGACAGGGTATCCTTTCTGGAAACACCATATATTTT
NA	TRBV7-9	TRBJ1-2	NA	CASSLQGNYGYTF	TGTGCCAGCAGCTTACAGGGGAACTATGGCTACACCTTC
NA	TRBV6-1	TRBJ1-1	TRBD1	CASSEDRGRTEAFF	TGTGCCAGCAGTGAGGACAGGGGGCGGACTGAAGCTTTCTTT